This T cell receptor beta chain was recovered during a study of blood T cells in healthy people across ages. Overall study results and limits: Lack of knowledge of donor CMV status possibly confounded expanded clonotype changes.

The CDR3 contains 16 residues. A second PCR of 7 to 11 cycles used a sample-barcoded 5' primer and a J-beta primer mix. TCRdb independently ran MiXCR on the 5' RACE reads; one entry per CDR3 protein. The sample has some 940,000 distinct CDR3 sequences, around 29% seen once. This clonotype was seen only a few times. Its antigen is not identified. In addition, the sample was reused for a study of T cells of mothers and their children. That study reports: Sequencing returned over 10 million TCR beta CDR3 reads per mother and about 3 million per child.

Sequencing used blood. The gene calls are TRBV21-1 and TRBJ2-5; the D call TRBD2 from the table was never checked on the DNA. TRBV21-1 is a pseudogene segment. The receptor was derived from a woman aged 35 to 49 in good health. The CDR3 bases are TGTGCCAAGGACCGTTCCCTAGCTTTATTGGGGGAGACCCAGTACTTC. Its protein is CAKDRSLALLGETQYF.